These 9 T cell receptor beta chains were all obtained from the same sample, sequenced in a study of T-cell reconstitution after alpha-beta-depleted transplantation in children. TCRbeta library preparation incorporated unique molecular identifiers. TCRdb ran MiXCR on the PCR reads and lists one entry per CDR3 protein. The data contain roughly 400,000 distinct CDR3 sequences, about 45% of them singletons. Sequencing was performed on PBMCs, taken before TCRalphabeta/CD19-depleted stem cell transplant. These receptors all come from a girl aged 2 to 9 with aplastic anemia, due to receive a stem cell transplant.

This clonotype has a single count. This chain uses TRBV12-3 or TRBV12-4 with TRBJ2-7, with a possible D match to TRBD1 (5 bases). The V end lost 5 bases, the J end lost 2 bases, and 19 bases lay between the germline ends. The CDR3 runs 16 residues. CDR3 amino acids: CASSALLRVPPYEQYF. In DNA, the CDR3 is TGTGCCAGCAGTGCCCTACTCAGGGTTCCGCCCTACGAGCAGTACTTC.

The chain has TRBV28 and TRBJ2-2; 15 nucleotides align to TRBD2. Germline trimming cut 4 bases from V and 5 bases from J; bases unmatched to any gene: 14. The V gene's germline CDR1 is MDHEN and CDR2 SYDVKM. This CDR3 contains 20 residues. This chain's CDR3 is CASSSQHPGLAGGGTGELFF. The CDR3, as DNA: TGTGCCAGCAGTTCACAACATCCGGGACTAGCGGGAGGCGGGACCGGGGAGCTGTTTTTT.

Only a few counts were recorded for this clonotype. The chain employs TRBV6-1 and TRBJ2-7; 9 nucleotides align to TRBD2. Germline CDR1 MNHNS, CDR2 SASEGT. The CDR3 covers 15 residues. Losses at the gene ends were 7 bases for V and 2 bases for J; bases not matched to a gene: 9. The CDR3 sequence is CASKASGVSTYEQYF. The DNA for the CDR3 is TGTGCCAGCAAGGCTAGCGGGGTATCAACCTACGAGCAGTACTTC.

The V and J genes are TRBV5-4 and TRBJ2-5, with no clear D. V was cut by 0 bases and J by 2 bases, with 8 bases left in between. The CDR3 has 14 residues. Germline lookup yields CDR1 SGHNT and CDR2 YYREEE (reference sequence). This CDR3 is CASSLGGMQETQYF. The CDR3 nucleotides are TGTGCCAGCAGCTTGGGTGGCATGCAAGAGACCCAGTACTTC.

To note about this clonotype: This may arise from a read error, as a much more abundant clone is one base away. As DNA, the CDR3 is TGTGCCAGCAGTTCCAGGGAAAATACGCAGTATTTT. This translates into CASSSRENTQYF. The chain employs TRBV28 and TRBJ2-3; the D gene is possibly TRBD1 (5 bases). Between the trimmed V and J ends, which lost 4 bases and 7 bases, there was a span of 9 bases. Germline V CDR1 and CDR2: MDHEN, SYDVKM. This CDR3 has 12 residues.

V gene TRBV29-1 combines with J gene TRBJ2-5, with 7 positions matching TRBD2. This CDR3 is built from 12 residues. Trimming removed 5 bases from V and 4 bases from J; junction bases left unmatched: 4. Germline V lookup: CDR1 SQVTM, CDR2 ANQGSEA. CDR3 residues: CSVHSGGETQYF. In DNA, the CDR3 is TGCAGCGTTCATTCGGGAGGAGAGACCCAGTACTTC.

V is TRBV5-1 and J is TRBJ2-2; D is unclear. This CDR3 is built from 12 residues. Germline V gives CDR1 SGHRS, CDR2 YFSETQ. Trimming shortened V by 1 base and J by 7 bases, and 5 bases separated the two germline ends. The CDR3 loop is CASSLTYGELFF. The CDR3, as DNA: TGCGCCAGCAGCTTGACTTACGGGGAGCTGTTTTTT.

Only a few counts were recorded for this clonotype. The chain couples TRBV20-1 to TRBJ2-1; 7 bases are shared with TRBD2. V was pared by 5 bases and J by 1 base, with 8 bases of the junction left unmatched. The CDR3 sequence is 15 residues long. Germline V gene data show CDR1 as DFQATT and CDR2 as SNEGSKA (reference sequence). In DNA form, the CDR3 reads TGCAGTGCTTTTGGGGGAGGGGAGTCCTACAATGAGCAGTTCTTC. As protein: CSAFGGGESYNEQFF.

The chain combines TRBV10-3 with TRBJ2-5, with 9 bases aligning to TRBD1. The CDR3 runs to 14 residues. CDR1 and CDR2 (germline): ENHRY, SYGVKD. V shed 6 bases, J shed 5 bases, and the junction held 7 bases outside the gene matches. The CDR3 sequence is CAISGQGKWETQYF. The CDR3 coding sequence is TGTGCCATCAGCGGACAGGGGAAGTGGGAGACCCAGTACTTC.